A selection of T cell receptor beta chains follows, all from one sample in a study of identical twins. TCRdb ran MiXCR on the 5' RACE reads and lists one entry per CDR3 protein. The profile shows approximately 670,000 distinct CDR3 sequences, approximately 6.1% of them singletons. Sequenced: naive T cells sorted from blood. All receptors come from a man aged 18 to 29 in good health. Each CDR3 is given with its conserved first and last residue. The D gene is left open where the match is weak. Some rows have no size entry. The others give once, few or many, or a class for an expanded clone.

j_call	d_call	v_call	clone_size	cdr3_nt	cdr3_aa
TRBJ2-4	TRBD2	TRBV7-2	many	TGTGCCAGCAGCTTAGCGTCACAGACTAGCGGGAGGTCGCTCAGTGACATTCAGTACTTC	CASSLASQTSGRSLSDIQYF
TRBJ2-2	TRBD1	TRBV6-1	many	TGTGCCAGCAGATTGACAGGGGAGACCGGGGAGCTGTTTTTT	CASRLTGETGELFF
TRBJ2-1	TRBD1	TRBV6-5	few	TGTGCCAGCAGTTACTCGAGGGGGCTTGAGCAGTTCTTC	CASSYSRGLEQFF
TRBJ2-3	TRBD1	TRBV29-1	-	TGCAGCGTGGCGCGGACAGGGTCACCCACAGATACGCAGTATTTT	CSVARTGSPTDTQYF
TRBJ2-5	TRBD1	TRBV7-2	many	TGTGCCAGCAGCCTAGGGACAGTGGAGACCCAGTACTTC	CASSLGTVETQYF
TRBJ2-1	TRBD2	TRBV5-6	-	TGTGCCAGCAGCTTGTTTCGGGCTAGCGGGAGCTCGGATGAGCAGTTCTTC	CASSLFRASGSSDEQFF
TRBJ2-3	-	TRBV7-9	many	TGTGCCGGAAGCAGGGGGGCAAATACGCAGTATTTT	CAGSRGANTQYF
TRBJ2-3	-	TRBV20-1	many	TGCAGTGCTACCGACCAGGCAGATACGCAGTATTTT	CSATDQADTQYF
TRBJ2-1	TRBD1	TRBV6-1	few	TGTGCCAGCAGCGTATTACAGGGGGGAAGAAACAATGAGCAGTTCTTC	CASSVLQGGRNNEQFF
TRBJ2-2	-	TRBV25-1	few	TGTGCCAGCAGTGATCCCCCCAACACCGGGGAGCTGTTTTTT	CASSDPPNTGELFF
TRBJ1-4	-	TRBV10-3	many	TGTGCCATCAGTGAGTCAGGGACTAATGAAAAACTGTTTTTT	CAISESGTNEKLFF
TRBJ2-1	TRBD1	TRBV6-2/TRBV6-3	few	TGTGCCGCGTCAATACGGGACAGCGTCTTCTTC	CAASIRDSVFF
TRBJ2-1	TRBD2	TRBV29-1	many	TGCAGCGTCGTACCGGGACTAGGGGCCGATGAGCAGTTCTTC	CSVVPGLGADEQFF
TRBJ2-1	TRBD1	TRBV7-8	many	TGTGCCAGCAGCCCCCAGGGACAGGGGACGGGTGGTGAGCAGTTCTTC	CASSPQGQGTGGEQFF
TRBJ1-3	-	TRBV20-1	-	TGCAGTGCTAGAGGGGGCTTTCGCACCTCTGGAAACACCATATATTTT	CSARGGFRTSGNTIYF
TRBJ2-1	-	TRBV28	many	TGTGCCAGCAGTTCCCCGGGGTGGAGGGAGCAGTTCTTC	CASSSPGWREQFF
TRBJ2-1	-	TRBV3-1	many	TGTGCCAGCAGCCTGGGCCGACGTGGGAACAATGAGCAGTTCTTC	CASSLGRRGNNEQFF
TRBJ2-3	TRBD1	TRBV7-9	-	TGTGCCAGCAGCTTCGCCGGGACAGGGATACAGGGGAAGAATTTT	CASSFAGTGIQGKNF
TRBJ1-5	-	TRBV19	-	TGTGCCAGCGGGGGGACTAATAGCAATCAGCCCCAGCATTTT	CASGGTNSNQPQHF
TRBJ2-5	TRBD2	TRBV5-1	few	TGCGCCAGCAGCCCCGAGAGACTAGCGGGCCAGGAGACCCAGTACTTC	CASSPERLAGQETQYF
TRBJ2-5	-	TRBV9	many	TGTGCCAGCAGCGTAGGGGCTACTCGGGAGACCCAGTACTTC	CASSVGATRETQYF
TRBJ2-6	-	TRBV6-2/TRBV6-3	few	TGTGCCAGCAGCCCATGGACCACACCCGGGGCCAACGTCCTGACTTTC	CASSPWTTPGANVLTF
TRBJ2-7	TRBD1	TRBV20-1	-	TGCAGTGCTAGAGATGGGATGACTGAACTGGGACAGATCTACGAGCAGTACTTC	CSARDGMTELGQIYEQYF
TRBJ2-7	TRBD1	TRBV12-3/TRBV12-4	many	TGTGCCAGCAGTTTCAACAGGGGGTACGAGCAGTACTTC	CASSFNRGYEQYF
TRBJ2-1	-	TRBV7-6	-	TGTGCCAGCAGTATGGAATACTACAATGAGCAGTTCTTC	CASSMEYYNEQFF
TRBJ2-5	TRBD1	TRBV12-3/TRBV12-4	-	TGTGCCAGCATACAGGGGGAGACCCAGTACTTC	CASIQGETQYF
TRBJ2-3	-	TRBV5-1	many	TGCGCCAGCAGCCCGGGGACTGGAGATACGCAGTATTTT	CASSPGTGDTQYF
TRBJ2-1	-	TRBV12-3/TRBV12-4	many	TGTGCCAGCACCCCACTGCAGGACAGGGAGGGGGGAGAGCAGTTCTTC	CASTPLQDREGGEQFF
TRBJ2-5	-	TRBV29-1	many	TGCAGCGTTGTCGAACAGTATCAAGAGACCCAGTACTTC	CSVVEQYQETQYF
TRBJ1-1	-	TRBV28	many	TGTGCCAGCAGCCCCCCCCAAGGCTTGGGCACTGAAGCTTTCTTT	CASSPPQGLGTEAFF
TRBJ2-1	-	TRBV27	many	TGTGCCAGCACAGCGGGCAACAATGAGCAGTTCTTC	CASTAGNNEQFF
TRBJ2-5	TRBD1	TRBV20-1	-	TGCAGTGCTAGGGGACAGGTATATCAAGAGACCCAGTACTTC	CSARGQVYQETQYF
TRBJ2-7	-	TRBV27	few	TGTGCCAGCAGTAGCTTACAGGGACGTCGGAACGAGCAGTACTTC	CASSSLQGRRNEQYF
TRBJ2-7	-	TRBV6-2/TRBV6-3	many	TGTGCCAGCAGTCGACTAAGTTCCTACGAGCAGTACTTC	CASSRLSSYEQYF
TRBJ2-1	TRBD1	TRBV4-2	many	TGTGCCAGCAGCCAAGGACGGGACAGGAATGAGCAGTTCTTC	CASSQGRDRNEQFF
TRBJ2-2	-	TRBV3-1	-	TGTGCCAGCAGCCAGGTGGCTAGCTCGGGCGGGGAGCTGTTTTTT	CASSQVASSGGELFF
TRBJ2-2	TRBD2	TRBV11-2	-	TGTGCCAGCAGTCGAGGCACCCGCGGGACTAGCGGAGCCTTGGGCGGGGAGCTGTTTTTT	CASSRGTRGTSGALGGELFF
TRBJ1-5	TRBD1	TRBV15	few	TGTGCCACCAGCATTGACAGGGCTGGTCAGCCCCAGCATTTT	CATSIDRAGQPQHF
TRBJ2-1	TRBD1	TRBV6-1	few	TGTGCCAGCAGCCAGGGGGCCACAACTGAGCAGTTCTTC	CASSQGATTEQFF
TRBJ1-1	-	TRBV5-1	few	TGCGCCAGCAGGCGACTTCCGGGACACTCATTGAACACTGAAGCTTTCTTT	CASRRLPGHSLNTEAFF
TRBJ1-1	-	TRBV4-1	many	TGCGCCAGCAGCCAGATGGGGGCCACCGACGCTTTCTTT	CASSQMGATDAFF
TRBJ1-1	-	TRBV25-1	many	TGTGCCAGCAGCCCCGGGGGGTCGGTGAACACTGAAGCTTTCTTT	CASSPGGSVNTEAFF
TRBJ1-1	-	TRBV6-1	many	TGTGCCAGCAGTCGTAGGGGGGACCAAGGGAACACTGAAGCTTTCTTT	CASSRRGDQGNTEAFF
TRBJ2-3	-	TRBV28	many	TGTGCCAGCAGTTTAAATCCCACTCCAGATACGCAGTATTTT	CASSLNPTPDTQYF
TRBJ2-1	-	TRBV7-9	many	TGTGCCAGCAGCTTAGCCTTCTACAATGAGCAGTTCTTC	CASSLAFYNEQFF
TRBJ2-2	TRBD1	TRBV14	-	TGTGCCAGCAGCTCATGGACAGGGAACGGGGAGCTGTTTTTT	CASSSWTGNGELFF
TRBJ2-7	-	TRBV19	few	TGTGCCAGTAGTATTTTGGGACTCCTAGGCGAGCAGTACTTC	CASSILGLLGEQYF
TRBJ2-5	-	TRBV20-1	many	TGCAGTGCTCACCGGGACGGCCAAGAGACCCAGTACTTC	CSAHRDGQETQYF
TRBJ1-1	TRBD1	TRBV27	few	TGTGCCAGCACCCAGACAGGGGGAGAGATGAACACTGAAGCTTTCTTT	CASTQTGGEMNTEAFF
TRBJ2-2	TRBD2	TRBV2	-	TGTGCCAGCAGACCCGGACTAGCGGGAGGGCCGGCCGGGGAGCTGTTTTTT	CASRPGLAGGPAGELFF
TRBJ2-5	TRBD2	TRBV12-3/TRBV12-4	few	TGTGCCAGCAGCGACCTCCCGGGACTAGCGGGAGAGACCCAGTACTTC	CASSDLPGLAGETQYF
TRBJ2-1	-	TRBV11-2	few	TGTGCCAGCAGCTCCGCTGGCGGGGTCATGAAGAATGAGCAGTTCTTC	CASSSAGGVMKNEQFF